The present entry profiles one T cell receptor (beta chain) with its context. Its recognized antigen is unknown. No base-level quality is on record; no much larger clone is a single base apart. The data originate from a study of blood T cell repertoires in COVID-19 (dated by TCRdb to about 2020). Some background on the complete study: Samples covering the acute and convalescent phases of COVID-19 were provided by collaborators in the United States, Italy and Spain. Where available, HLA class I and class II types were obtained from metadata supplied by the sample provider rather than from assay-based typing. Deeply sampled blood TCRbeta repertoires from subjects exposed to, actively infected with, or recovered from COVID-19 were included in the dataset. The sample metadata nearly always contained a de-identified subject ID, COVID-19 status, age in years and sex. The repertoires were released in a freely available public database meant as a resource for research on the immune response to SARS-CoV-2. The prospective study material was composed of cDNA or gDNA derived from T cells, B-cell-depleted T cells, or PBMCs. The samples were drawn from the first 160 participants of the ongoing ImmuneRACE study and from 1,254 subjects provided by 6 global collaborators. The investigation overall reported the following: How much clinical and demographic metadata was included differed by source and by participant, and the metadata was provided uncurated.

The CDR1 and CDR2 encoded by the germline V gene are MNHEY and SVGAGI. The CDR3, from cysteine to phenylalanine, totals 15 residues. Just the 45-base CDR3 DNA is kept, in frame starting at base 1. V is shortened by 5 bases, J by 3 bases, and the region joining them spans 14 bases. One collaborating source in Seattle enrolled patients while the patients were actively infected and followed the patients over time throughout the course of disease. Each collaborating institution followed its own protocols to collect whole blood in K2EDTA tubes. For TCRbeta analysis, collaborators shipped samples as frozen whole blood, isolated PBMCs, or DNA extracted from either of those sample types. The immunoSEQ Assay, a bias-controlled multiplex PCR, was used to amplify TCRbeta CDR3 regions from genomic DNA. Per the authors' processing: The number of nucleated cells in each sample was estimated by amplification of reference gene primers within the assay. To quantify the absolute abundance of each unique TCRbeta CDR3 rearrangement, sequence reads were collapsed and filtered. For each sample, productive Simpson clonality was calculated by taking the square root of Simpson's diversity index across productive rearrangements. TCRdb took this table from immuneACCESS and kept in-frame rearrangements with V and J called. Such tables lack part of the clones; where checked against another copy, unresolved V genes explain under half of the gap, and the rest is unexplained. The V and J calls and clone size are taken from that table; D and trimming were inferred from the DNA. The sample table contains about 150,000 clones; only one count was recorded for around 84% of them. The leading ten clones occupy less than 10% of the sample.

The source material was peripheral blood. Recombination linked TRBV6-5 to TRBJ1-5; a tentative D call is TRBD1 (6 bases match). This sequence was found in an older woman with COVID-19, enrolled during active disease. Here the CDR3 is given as CASSTLGQSNQPQHF. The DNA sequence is TGTGCCAGCAGTACTCTAGGACAGTCCAATCAGCCCCAGCATTTT.